One and the same sample provided the 29 T cell receptor beta chains below, sequenced in a study of blood T cell repertoires in COVID-19. Libraries were prepared by immunoSEQ multiplex PCR; TCRdb keeps only in-frame clonotypes and omits some of them. The table lists approximately 330,000 clones, about nine tenths of them singletons, with about a tenth in the top ten. The source material was PBMCs or T cells enriched from blood (not recorded which). The receptor set was obtained from a woman aged 30 to 39 who had recovered from COVID-19.

In regard to this clone: Different DNA sequences within this sample yield the same CDR3. The chain recombines TRBV6-5 with TRBJ2-3; 9 bases fit TRBD1. V lost 2 bases to trimming and J lost 4 bases; unmatched junction nucleotides: 1. In germline, CDR1 is MNHEY, CDR2 SVGAGI. This CDR3 is built from 14 residues. The CDR3 sequence is CASSYDRGADTQYF. CDR3 nucleotides: TGTGCCAGCAGTTACGACAGGGGGGCAGATACGCAGTATTTT.

The chain carries TRBV5-1 and TRBJ1-4; D may be TRBD1 (6 bases). There are 14 residues in the CDR3. Trimming shortened V by 4 bases and J by 1 base, and 8 bases separated the two germline ends. CDR1 and CDR2 (germline): SGHRS, YFSETQ. CDR3 sequence (DNA): TGCGCCAGCAGCCCGGACAGAACTAATGAAAAACTGTTTTTT. Residues: CASSPDRTNEKLFF.

The chain carries TRBV28 and TRBJ2-7; the match to TRBD1 covers 7 bases. V was clipped by 9 bases and J by 6 bases; unmatched bases: 8. The CDR3 is 12 amino acids. Germline-derived CDR1 and CDR2 are MDHEN and SYDVKM. As DNA, the CDR3 is TGTGCCAGTAACACCGACAGGGTCGAGCAGTACTTC. Its protein is CASNTDRVEQYF.

The chain uses TRBV5-1 and TRBJ2-2; a possible D gene is TRBD1 (5 bases). Germline V gene sequence: CDR1 SGHRS, CDR2 YFSETQ. V dropped 4 bases and J dropped 5 bases, with 15 bases sitting between them. The CDR3 length is 15 residues. The chain's CDR3 is CASSVSTVRTGELFF. The CDR3 DNA follows: TGCGCCAGCAGCGTTTCGACAGTTCGGACCGGGGAGCTGTTTTTT.

The chain uses TRBV5-1 and TRBJ1-1, with 11 bases identical to TRBD1. Germline V gene data show CDR1 as SGHRS and CDR2 as YFSETQ. The CDR3 is 18 amino acids. The trim removed 1 base at V and 1 base at J, leaving 9 bases unmatched. The CDR3 DNA follows: TGCGCCAGCAGCTTGACCGGACAGGGGGCTGAGGGGAACACTGAAGCTTTCTTT. Protein product: CASSLTGQGAEGNTEAFF.

The chain has TRBV19 and TRBJ2-7; 7 nucleotides match TRBD1. CDR3 length: 16 residues. V shed 5 bases, J shed 4 bases, and the junction held 14 bases outside the gene matches. The V gene's germline CDR1 is LNHDA and CDR2 SQIVND (reference sequence). In DNA form, the CDR3 reads TGTGCCAGTAGTCGCACGGGGCGAGGGGGCAGTTACGAGCAGTACTTC. Its translation is CASSRTGRGGSYEQYF.

For the CDR3, the DNA is TGTGCCTGGACCAGGGCCGTTGGCTACACCTTC. Protein sequence: CAWTRAVGYTF. This chain connects TRBV30 to TRBJ1-2; possibly TRBD1 for D (5 bases). There are 11 residues in the CDR3. From germline, CDR1 is GTSNPN and CDR2 SVGIG (reference sequence). The ends were cut back, 4 bases at V and 7 bases at J, with 10 bases in the middle.

The V call is TRBV18, the J call TRBJ1-3, with 7 bases matching TRBD1. Germline assignment: CDR1 KGHSH and CDR2 LQKENI. The V segment lost 2 bases and the J segment 0 bases; nucleotides outside the gene matches: 1. The CDR3 is 15 residues long. The CDR3 DNA sequence: TGTGCCAGCTCACCAGGGACAGCCTCTGGAAACACCATATATTTT. This encodes CASSPGTASGNTIYF. The complete variable domain, with remaining parts taken from reference TRBV18 and TRBJ1-3, reads NAGVMQNPRHLVRRRGQEARLRCSPMKGHSHVYWYRQLPEEGLKFMVYLQKENIIDESGMPKERFSAEFPKEGPSILRIQQVVRGDSAAYFCASSPGTASGNTIYFGEGSWLTVV.

This clone was seen just once. The chain combines TRBV18 with TRBJ2-3; D perhaps matches TRBD2 (6 bases). CDR3 length: 17 amino acids. V lost 0 bases and J lost 2, with 15 bases in between. The V gene's germline CDR1 is KGHSH and CDR2 LQKENI. This CDR3 reads CASSPPSRGVNTDTQYF. The CDR3 DNA reads TGTGCCAGCTCACCACCCTCGCGCGGGGTGAACACAGATACGCAGTATTTT.

The rearrangement uses TRBV19 and TRBJ2-1; 9 bases agree with TRBD2. V gave up 6 bases and J gave up 1 base; unmatched junction bases: 13. Germline CDR1 is LNHDA and CDR2 is SQIVND (reference sequence). This CDR3 is built from 18 residues. CDR3 in DNA: TGTGCCAGTAGCCGATCAAGACTAGCGGTACAATCCTACAATGAGCAGTTCTTC. Translating it yields CASSRSRLAVQSYNEQFF.

V and J are TRBV10-3 and TRBJ2-3; 11 nucleotides agree with TRBD2. Germline V gene data show CDR1 as ENHRY and CDR2 as SYGVKD. This CDR3 is 16 amino acids long. The trim removed 4 bases at V and 3 bases at J, leaving 6 bases unmatched. The CDR3 is CAISATSGSQTDTQYF. CDR3 nucleotides: TGTGCCATCAGTGCAACTAGCGGGAGTCAGACAGATACGCAGTATTTT.

In its sample, this clone was seen once. The rearrangement links TRBV10-3 to TRBJ1-2; a weak D match, TRBD1 (6 bases). The CDR3 sequence is 13 residues long. With 2 bases removed from V and 8 bases from J, the gap between germline ends came to 12 bases. Germline CDR1 and CDR2: ENHRY and SYGVKD. CDR3 sequence (DNA): TGTGCCATCAGTGAGACGTCAGGGGACGGCTACACCTTC. This sequence encodes CAISETSGDGYTF.

The V call is TRBV28, the J call TRBJ1-1, with 8 nucleotides matching TRBD1. CDR3 size: 15 residues. V lost 5 bases, J lost 1 base, and 6 bases stayed unmatched. Germline CDR1 MDHEN, CDR2 SYDVKM. CDR3 loop: CASSENRGKNTEAFF. The CDR3 DNA is TGTGCCAGCAGTGAGAACAGGGGGAAGAACACTGAAGCTTTCTTT.

This clone came up a few times. The gene calls are TRBV18 and TRBJ1-6; TRBD1 matches 10 bases. The CDR3 spans 15 residues. Germline trimming cut 3 bases from V and 10 bases from J; bases unmatched to any gene: 6. The germline V gene encodes CDR1 KGHSH and CDR2 LQKENI. The chain's CDR3 is CASSPGTGVGSPLHF. In DNA, the CDR3 is TGTGCCAGCTCACCTGGGACAGGGGTTGGATCACCCCTCCACTTT.

V and J are TRBV10-3 and TRBJ2-7; TRBD1 agrees at 9 bases. The CDR3 runs 14 residues. Losses at the gene ends were 6 bases for V and 5 bases for J; bases not matched to a gene: 8. The germline CDR1 and CDR2 sequences are ENHRY and SYGVKD. The CDR3, as DNA: TGTGCCATCAGAATGGGACAGGGTGTGGACGAGCAGTACTTC. Protein product: CAIRMGQGVDEQYF.

V and J are TRBV18 and TRBJ2-2, with D perhaps matching TRBD1 (5 bases). V lost 5 bases and J lost 7, with 14 bases in between. Germline CDR1 KGHSH, CDR2 LQKENI. The CDR3 is 14 residues long. CDR3 DNA: TGTGCCAGCTCAGTTGACAGTACCTACGGGGAGCTGTTTTTT. It encodes CASSVDSTYGELFF.

The chain links TRBV19 to TRBJ1-1, with TRBD1 as a possible D gene (6 bases). CDR3 length: 14 amino acids. The V end lost 5 bases, the J end lost 6 bases, and 16 bases lay between the germline ends. The germline V gene has CDR1 LNHDA and CDR2 SQIVND (reference sequence). CDR3 DNA sequence: TGTGCCAGTAGTGGGGGGGCAGAGTACGCTGAAGCTTTCTTT. This gives the protein CASSGGAEYAEAFF.

V and J are TRBV4-1 and TRBJ2-4; the D gene is possibly TRBD1 (6 bases). This CDR3 spans 16 amino acids. Germline loops: CDR1 MGHRA, CDR2 YSYEKL. The germline V and J ends were trimmed by 1 base and 2 bases, with 12 bases remaining between them. DNA for the CDR3: TGCGCCAGCAGCCAAGGTCCAGGGGCGTCCAAAAACATTCAGTACTTC. It is translated as CASSQGPGASKNIQYF.

This clone was counted only a few times. This chain connects TRBV5-6 to TRBJ1-4; D is unresolved. Trimming left V 3 bases short and J 10 bases short, with 19 bases between. This CDR3 is built from 15 residues. Germline V gene data show CDR1 as SGHDT and CDR2 as YYEEEE. The CDR3 nucleotides are TGTGCCAGCAGCTATTGGATACGTTTGGGAGGAAAACTGTTTTTT. Protein sequence: CASSYWIRLGGKLFF.

This clone appeared once. V usage is TRBV5-1 and J usage is TRBJ1-2, with D possibly TRBD1 on 6 matching bases. Looked up from germline, CDR1 is SGHRS and CDR2 is YFSETQ. The V and J ends lost 2 bases and 4 bases respectively, with 18 bases between them. This CDR3 contains 16 residues. The CDR3 region is CASSFPGASASYGYTF. Written as DNA, the CDR3 is TGCGCCAGCAGCTTCCCAGGGGCTTCCGCAAGCTATGGCTACACCTTC.

The chain links TRBV7-9 to TRBJ1-1; TRBD1 aligns across 7 bases. V was pared by 4 bases and J by 0 bases, with 2 bases of the junction left unmatched. The CDR3 contains 14 residues. Per germline, CDR1 SEHNR and CDR2 FQNEAQ (reference sequence). CDR3 protein: CASSSGQLNTEAFF. In DNA form, the CDR3 reads TGTGCCAGCAGCTCGGGACAGCTGAACACTGAAGCTTTCTTT.

This clone was found once. The chain uses TRBV5-4 and TRBJ2-3; 7 nucleotides align to TRBD1. Trimming removed 5 bases from V and 0 bases from J; junction bases left unmatched: 6. The CDR3 loop spans 15 amino acids. From germline, CDR1 is SGHNT and CDR2 YYREEE (reference sequence). The CDR3 loop is CASRPGTDSTDTQYF. As DNA, the CDR3 is TGTGCCAGCAGACCCGGGACAGATAGCACAGATACGCAGTATTTT.

This rearrangement joins TRBV29-1 to TRBJ2-1; D call uncertain. CDR1 SQVTM and CDR2 ANQGSEA come from the germline V gene. The CDR3 runs 13 residues. Between the trimmed V and J ends, which lost 8 bases and 0 bases, there was a span of 11 bases. This chain's CDR3 is CSSTPRSYNEQFF. The CDR3 DNA sequence: TGCAGCTCGACACCCCGCTCCTACAATGAGCAGTTCTTC.

DNA for the CDR3: TGCGCCAGCGCCGATCCGGTGCGGGTTAGGAACACTGAAGCTTTCTTT. It codes for CASADPVRVRNTEAFF. The V gene is TRBV4-1, the J gene TRBJ1-1, with D unresolved. V was trimmed by 8 bases and J by 1 base, leaving 20 bases between them. The CDR3 sequence is 16 residues long. Germline-derived CDR1 and CDR2 are MGHRA and YSYEKL.

This chain connects TRBV5-8 to TRBJ1-6; perhaps TRBD1 as D (6 bases). V was cut by 2 bases and J by 7 bases, with 13 bases left in between. In germline, CDR1 is SGHTS, CDR2 YDEGEE. This CDR3 contains 15 residues. The CDR3 DNA is TGTGCCAGCAGCTTCTCGGACAGAATCAATTCACCCCTCCACTTT. This gives the protein CASSFSDRINSPLHF. The variable domain in full, completed from reference TRBV5-8 and TRBJ1-6, reads EAGVTQSPTHLIKTRGQQATLRCSPISGHTSVYWYQQALGLGLQFLLWYDEGEERNRGNFPPRFSGRQFPNYSSELNVNALELEDSALYLCASSFSDRINSPLHFGNGTRLTVT.

The gene calls are TRBV13 and TRBJ2-1, with 16 bases matching TRBD2. The CDR3 has 20 amino acids. Trimming cost V 5 bases and J 6 bases; bases outside gene matches: 16. The germline V gene encodes CDR1 PRHDT and CDR2 FYEKMQ (reference sequence). CDR3 DNA: TGTGCCAGCAGCCTATTTCCGGGACTAGCGGGAGGGAGGGCGTTCAATGAGCAGTTCTTC. Protein sequence: CASSLFPGLAGGRAFNEQFF.

The chain uses TRBV5-1 and TRBJ2-7; 9 bases agree with TRBD1. Germline V gene sequence: CDR1 SGHRS, CDR2 YFSETQ. This CDR3 is built from 16 residues. V dropped 4 bases and J dropped 5; count of bases not matched to a gene: 13. CDR3 nucleotides: TGCGCCAGCAGCCCGGTTTCTTGGGACAGGGACGACGAGCAGTACTTC. Translated, it gives CASSPVSWDRDDEQYF.

The gene calls are TRBV7-8 and TRBJ2-3; TRBD1 matches at 9 bases. Germline V gene data show CDR1 as SGHVS and CDR2 as FQNEAQ. The CDR3 length is 17 residues. Losses at the gene ends were 4 bases for V and 4 bases for J; bases not matched to a gene: 12. Written as DNA, the CDR3 is TGTGCCAGCAGCTCCGACGTGGGACAGGGAGTGGCAGATACGCAGTATTTT. Its protein is CASSSDVGQGVADTQYF.

The chain recombines TRBV12-3 or TRBV12-4 with TRBJ2-3; no definite D call. V gave up 6 bases and J gave up 1 base, with 5 bases separating them. This CDR3 contains 12 residues. CDR3: CASSSRTDTQYF. The CDR3 nucleotides read TGTGCCAGCAGCTCTCGCACAGATACGCAGTATTTT.